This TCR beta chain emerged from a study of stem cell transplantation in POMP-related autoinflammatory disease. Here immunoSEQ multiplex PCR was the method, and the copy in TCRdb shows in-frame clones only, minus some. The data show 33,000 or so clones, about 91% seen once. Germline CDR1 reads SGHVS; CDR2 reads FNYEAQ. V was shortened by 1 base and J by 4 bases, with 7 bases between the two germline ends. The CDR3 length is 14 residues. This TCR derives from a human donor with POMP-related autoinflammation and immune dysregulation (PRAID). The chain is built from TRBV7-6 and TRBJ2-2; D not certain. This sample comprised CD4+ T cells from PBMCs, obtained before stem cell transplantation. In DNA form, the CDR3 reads TGTGCCAGCAGCTTAGAAACCCTCACCGGGGAGCTGTTTTTT. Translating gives CASSLETLTGELFF.